This TCR beta chain originates from a study of CD8+ T cells in alopecia areata. Whole-study findings and limits: Patients shared TCRs less clearly than mice did, possibly for HLA-related reasons. The study also sequences resident alphabeta T cells of normal skin in scalp samples.

About this clone itself: What it recognizes is unknown.

Trimming took 4 bases from V and 3 from J; bases not matched to a gene: 5. The CDR3 contains 16 residues. Germline CDR1 and CDR2: KGHSH and LQKENI. The researchers isolated CD4+ and CD8+ T cells from PBMCs by sorting. RNA was isolated and reverse transcribed to cDNA, the sequencing template. Produced via immunoSEQ multiplex PCR; TCRdb's table is partial and in-frame only. The sample consists of about 150,000 clones, approximately 60% of them appearing once. The specimen was CD4+ T cells sorted from blood. The sequence was obtained from a human donor in good health. J is TRBJ2-3 and V is TRBV18; 12 nucleotides line up with TRBD2. The CDR3 DNA reads as TGTGCCAGCTCACTTTCGACTAGCGGGAGAACAGATACGCAGTATTTT. Translating gives CASSLSTSGRTDTQYF.